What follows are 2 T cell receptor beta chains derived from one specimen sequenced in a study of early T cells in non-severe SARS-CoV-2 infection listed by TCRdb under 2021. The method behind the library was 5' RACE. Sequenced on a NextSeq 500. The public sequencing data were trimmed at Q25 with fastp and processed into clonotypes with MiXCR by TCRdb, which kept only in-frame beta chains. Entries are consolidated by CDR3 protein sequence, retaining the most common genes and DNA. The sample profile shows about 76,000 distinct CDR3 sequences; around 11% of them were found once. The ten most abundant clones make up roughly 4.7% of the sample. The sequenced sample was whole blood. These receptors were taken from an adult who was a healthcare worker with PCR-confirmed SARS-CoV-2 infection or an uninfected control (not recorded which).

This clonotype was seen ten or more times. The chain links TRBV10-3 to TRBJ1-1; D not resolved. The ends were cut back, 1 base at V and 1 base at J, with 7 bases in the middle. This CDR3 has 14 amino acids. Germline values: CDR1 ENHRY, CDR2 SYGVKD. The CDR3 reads CAISEFRENTEAFF. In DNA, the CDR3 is TGTGCCATCAGTGAGTTTCGGGAGAACACTGAAGCTTTCTTT.

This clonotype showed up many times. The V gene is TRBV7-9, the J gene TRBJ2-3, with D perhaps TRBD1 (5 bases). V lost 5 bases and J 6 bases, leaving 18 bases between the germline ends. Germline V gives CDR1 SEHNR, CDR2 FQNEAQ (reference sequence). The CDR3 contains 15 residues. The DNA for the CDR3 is TGTGCCAGCAGCCCAACATCAGCTGGGGCCGATACGCAGTATTTT. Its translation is CASSPTSAGADTQYF.